These 19 T cell receptor beta chains were sequenced from one sample in a study of OX40 agonist ivuxolimab in advanced cancers. TCRdb keeps only in-frame clones here, not all; method: immunoSEQ multiplex PCR. The profile covers approximately 84,000 clones, with 86% appearing a single time and roughly 0.9% taken by the ten largest. The sequencing here drew on CD4+ or CD8+ T cells sorted from blood, taken in a trial of the OX40 agonist ivuxolimab. These TCRs come from an adult with an advanced solid tumor such as melanoma, head and neck, liver or kidney cancer.

This sequence joins TRBV7-9 and TRBJ1-1, with TRBD1 as a possible D gene (6 bases). Trimming shortened V by 4 bases and J by 1 base, and 16 bases separated the two germline ends. Germline V CDR1 and CDR2: SEHNR, FQNEAQ (reference sequence). This CDR3 has 16 residues. The CDR3 reads CASSSPARGTNTEAFF. The CDR3 DNA follows: TGTGCCAGCAGCTCCCCGGCAAGGGGGACGAACACTGAAGCTTTCTTT.

The genes are TRBV18 and TRBJ1-3; no reliable D call. The CDR3 is made up of 17 amino acids. Germline CDR1 and CDR2: KGHSH and LQKENI. Deletions cut 3 bases from V and 0 bases from J, with 15 bases between. DNA of the CDR3: TGTGCCAGCTCACCGACAATCAAGGCCAACTCTGGAAACACCATATATTTT. Translating it yields CASSPTIKANSGNTIYF.

This rearrangement joins TRBV5-1 to TRBJ1-6, with a weak D call TRBD1 (5 bases). Germline CDR1 reads SGHRS; CDR2 reads YFSETQ. Trimming took 0 bases from V and 2 from J, leaving 21 bases between them. The CDR3 contains 20 residues. The CDR3 nucleotides read TGCGCCAGCAGCTTGGAACCGATGAAGGGTCTAGGGGCCTATAATTCACCCCTCCACTTT. Its protein is CASSLEPMKGLGAYNSPLHF.

J is TRBJ1-1 and V is TRBV19; D is unresolved. The CDR3 sequence is 12 residues long. Germline lookup yields CDR1 LNHDA and CDR2 SQIVND (reference sequence). V dropped 10 bases and J dropped 3 bases, with 12 bases sitting between them. CDR3 coding DNA: TGTGCCACGAAGAGTGGGGACACTGAAGCTTTCTTT. It is translated as CATKSGDTEAFF.

The chain links TRBV30 to TRBJ2-5; no reliable D call. Germline assignment: CDR1 GTSNPN and CDR2 SVGIG (reference sequence). V was trimmed by 0 bases and J by 4 bases, leaving 9 bases between them. This CDR3 spans 13 amino acids. CDR3 region: CAWSVDSGETQYF. The CDR3 nucleotides read TGTGCCTGGAGTGTAGACTCGGGAGAGACCCAGTACTTC.

The chain recombines TRBV19 with TRBJ1-2, with D possibly matching TRBD1 (5 bases). Germline CDR1 LNHDA, CDR2 SQIVND (reference sequence). V lost 4 bases and J 6 bases, leaving 9 bases between the germline ends. The CDR3 length is 12 residues. DNA for the CDR3: TGTGCCAGTAGTAGAGAGACAGATGGCTACACCTTC. Protein product: CASSRETDGYTF.

The chain joins TRBV6-5 to TRBJ1-1, with D hard to call. Germline lookup yields CDR1 MNHEY and CDR2 SVGAGI. The ends were cut back, 4 bases at V and 8 bases at J, with 17 bases in the middle. The CDR3 is 14 residues long. The CDR3 sequence is CASSSGSSGGEAFF. The CDR3 DNA reads as TGTGCCAGCAGTTCGGGGTCCTCTGGTGGCGAAGCTTTCTTT.

The chain is built from TRBV7-3 and TRBJ2-1; 9 bases are a match to TRBD2. The CDR3 has 14 residues. J gave up 4 bases and V 6 bases, and 4 bases lay outside the gene matches. Germline loops: CDR1 SGHTA, CDR2 FQGTGA. CDR3 in DNA: TGTGCCAGCAGTAGCGGGGGTCCTTACAATGAGCAGTTCTTC. Amino acids: CASSSGGPYNEQFF. Full variable domain (remainder filled in from reference TRBV7-3 and TRBJ2-1): GAGVSQTPSNKVTEKGKYVELRCDPISGHTALYWYRQSLGQGPEFLIYFQGTGAADDSGLPNDRFFAVRPEGSVSTLKIQRTERGDSAVYLCASSSGGPYNEQFFGPGTRLTVL.

CDR3 sequence (DNA): TGTGCCAGCTCACTCGGAAGCGGGAGACCCTACGAGCAGTACTTC. Residues: CASSLGSGRPYEQYF. The chain employs TRBV18 and TRBJ2-7; 8 bases are a match to TRBD2. The CDR3 totals 15 residues. Germline V gene data show CDR1 as KGHSH and CDR2 as LQKENI. J was trimmed by 2 bases and V by 4 bases; bases with no gene match: 7.

In DNA, the CDR3 is TGTGCCAGTAGGGGGGACTCCTACGAGCAGTACTTC. It yields the protein CASRGDSYEQYF. The chain has TRBV19 and TRBJ2-7; the D gene could be TRBD1 or TRBD2 (5 bases each). Germline CDR1 LNHDA, CDR2 SQIVND (reference sequence). The ends were cut back, 6 bases at V and 0 bases at J, with 6 bases in the middle. This CDR3 contains 12 residues.

This clone has only a few counts. Here the CDR3 DNA reads TGTGCCAGCAGCTTTATAGGGAGGTACGAGCAGTACTTC. Its translation is CASSFIGRYEQYF. The chain carries TRBV7-9 and TRBJ2-7, with a weak D call TRBD2 (6 bases). Trimming removed 3 bases from V and 4 bases from J, with 10 bases in between. The CDR3 runs 13 residues. Germline V gene sequence: CDR1 SEHNR, CDR2 FQNEAQ (reference sequence).

This chain links TRBV5-1 with TRBJ1-4; D might be TRBD1 (5 bases). The CDR3 totals 18 residues. Germline CDR1 SGHRS, CDR2 YFSETQ. Trimming removed 4 bases at V and 0 bases at J, with 19 bases between. The CDR3 sequence is CASSGGGSAITTNEKLFF. CDR3 sequence (DNA): TGCGCCAGCAGCGGCGGGGGATCTGCTATCACAACTAATGAAAAACTGTTTTTT.

This sequence joins TRBV12-5 and TRBJ1-5, with 10 bases that match TRBD1. Per germline, CDR1 LGHNT and CDR2 FRNRAP. The CDR3 is made up of 16 amino acids. V lost 6 bases, J lost 3 bases, and 8 bases stayed unmatched. CDR3 loop: CASGGPGQGNNQPQHF. CDR3 sequence (DNA): TGTGCTAGTGGGGGCCCGGGACAGGGGAACAATCAGCCCCAGCATTTT.

This chain joins TRBV9 and TRBJ1-4; 10 nucleotides agree with TRBD1. With 0 bases clipped from V and 8 bases from J, the junction kept 10 bases outside the gene matches. This CDR3 contains 17 residues. Germline V lookup: CDR1 SGDLS, CDR2 YYNGEE. CDR3 in amino acids: CASSVAPGQGRGEKLFF. CDR3 coding DNA: TGTGCCAGCAGCGTAGCGCCGGGACAGGGGCGAGGCGAAAAACTGTTTTTT. Drawing the rest from reference TRBV9 and TRBJ1-4, the complete variable domain is DSGVTQTPKHLITATGQRVTLRCSPRSGDLSVYWYQQSLDQGLQFLIQYYNGEERAKGNILERFSAQQFPDLHSELNLSSLELGDSALYFCASSVAPGQGRGEKLFFGSGTQLSVL.

In this sample, this clone turned up a few times. This chain links TRBV6-1 with TRBJ1-6; D possibly corresponds to TRBD1 (6 bases). V was cut by 2 bases and J by 7 bases, with 9 bases left in between. This CDR3 has 14 amino acids. Germline lookup yields CDR1 MNHNS and CDR2 SASEGT. CDR3 loop: CASSEYTGNSPLHF. Written as DNA, the CDR3 is TGTGCCAGCAGTGAATACACAGGGAATTCACCCCTCCACTTT.

This chain uses TRBV2 with TRBJ1-2; D is unresolved. This CDR3 comprises 15 residues. Germline V lookup: CDR1 SNHLY, CDR2 FYNNEI. Trimming shortened V by 3 bases and J by 2 bases, and 13 bases separated the two germline ends. CDR3 DNA sequence: TGTGCCAGCAGTGAGTCCGTGAACCTGAACTATGGCTACACCTTC. This encodes CASSESVNLNYGYTF.

The V gene is TRBV5-5, the J gene TRBJ1-5; TRBD1 aligns across 12 bases. This CDR3 region has 15 residues. The V and J ends lost 3 bases and 6 bases, in that order; junction bases with no gene match: 4. CDR1 and CDR2 (germline): SGHKS, YYEKEE (reference sequence). The CDR3 DNA is TGTGCCAGCAGCTGGGGACAGGGGGCAAGTCAGCCCCAGCATTTT. It yields the protein CASSWGQGASQPQHF.

The chain uses TRBV7-9 and TRBJ1-1; weak D call: TRBD1 (5 bases). The CDR3 runs 15 residues. In germline, CDR1 is SEHNR, CDR2 FQNEAQ (reference sequence). V gave up 4 bases and J gave up 9 bases, with 21 bases separating them. The CDR3 DNA is TGTGCCAGCAGCTCGCAGGGTGTGCGAGTGAGGCAAGCTTTCTTT. It encodes CASSSQGVRVRQAFF. Complete variable domain (other parts from reference TRBV7-9 and TRBJ1-1): DTGVSQNPRHKITKRGQNVTFRCDPISEHNRLYWYRQTLGQGPEFLTYFQNEAQLEKSRLLSDRFSAERPKGSFSTLEIQRTEQGDSAMYLCASSSQGVRVRQAFFGQGTRLTVV.

The chain joins TRBV7-3 to TRBJ2-1; 11 nucleotides line up with TRBD2. This CDR3 is built from 15 residues. Germline V lookup: CDR1 SGHTA, CDR2 FQGTGA. Losses at the gene ends were 5 bases for V and 2 bases for J; bases not matched to a gene: 2. The CDR3 protein is CASSPTSGTYNEQFF. CDR3 DNA: TGTGCCAGCAGCCCGACTAGCGGGACCTACAATGAGCAGTTCTTC.